The clone carrying this T cell receptor beta chain has ten or more counts. On each TCR cDNA molecule, a unique molecular identifier was present. TCRdb analysed the 5' RACE reads with MiXCR anew, one entry per CDR3 protein. Among tens of thousands of distinct CDR3 sequences, over 8.5% were seen once, and the ten largest hold 6.9%. This record comes from a study of spatial heterogeneity in lung cancer. Whole-study context: A consistent excess of beta-chain over alpha-chain sequences was detected. Within raw reads, each unique TCR and UMI combination appeared on average more than ten times.

V was pared by 8 bases and J by 14 bases, with 14 bases between. Germline V gene lookup returns CDR1 SNHLY and CDR2 FYNNEI. The CDR3 consists of 10 residues. Stated time point: sample taken at primary tumor resection. The study sequenced unsorted whole RNA from tumor, nontumor lung or frozen PBMC. There were some 70 donors, all of them untreated patients with early-stage non-small cell lung cancer. This chain links TRBV2 with TRBJ2-3, with D perhaps TRBD2 (6 bases). The sample consisted of PBMCs, taken at surgery. This clonotype was obtained from a male donor with early-stage non-small cell lung cancer. The CDR3 DNA follows: TGTGCCAGCCGCCGGGAGCGTCGGTATTTT. Protein product: CASRRERRYF.